This note documents a single T cell receptor (beta chain) sequence. The data derive from a study of blood T cell repertoires in COVID-19. This CDR3 has 14 residues. Per germline, CDR1 SGHNT and CDR2 YENEEA. Trimming at V came to 5 bases and at J to 5 bases, leaving 5 bases not matched to a gene. The method was immunoSEQ multiplex PCR; TCRdb's version includes in-frame clones alone and lacks a portion of them. Of around 220,000 clones in the sample, about 86% were seen once. The material sequenced was peripheral blood. This clonotype was obtained from a woman aged 50 to 60 with COVID-19, enrolled during active disease. V and J are TRBV11-3 and TRBJ2-3, with TRBD2 matching 9 bases. The CDR3: CASSPPTSGDTQYF. The DNA of the CDR3 is TGTGCCAGCAGCCCGCCGACTAGCGGAGATACGCAGTATTTT.